Here is one T cell receptor beta chain with its context. The sample is drawn from a study of blood T cell repertoires in COVID-19. The germline V gene has CDR1 SGHNT and CDR2 YYREEE (reference sequence). Trimming removed 4 bases at V and 3 bases at J, with 7 bases between. The CDR3 is 12 amino acids. In the study's own analysis: Amplifying reference gene primers gave estimates of nucleated cell counts. This table comes from immunoSEQ multiplex PCR, and its TCRdb copy is limited to in-frame clones, with some not included. V and J calls and clone size come straight from that table; D and trimming were deduced from the DNA. This table has some 100,000 clones, roughly nine tenths appearing once.

The gene calls are TRBV5-4 and TRBJ1-2; possibly TRBD1 for D (5 bases). Input material: peripheral blood. The TCR sequence derives from a woman aged 65 to 85 with acute or convalescent COVID-19. For the CDR3, the DNA is TGTGCCAGCAGCCTGACAGACTATGGCTACACCTTC. It specifies CASSLTDYGYTF. Supplemented by reference TRBV5-4 and TRBJ1-2, the full variable domain reads ETGVTQSPTHLIKTRGQQVTLRCSSQSGHNTVSWYQQALGQGPQFIFQYYREEENGRGNFPPRFSGLQFPNYSSELNVNALELDDSALYLCASSLTDYGYTFGSGTRLTVV.